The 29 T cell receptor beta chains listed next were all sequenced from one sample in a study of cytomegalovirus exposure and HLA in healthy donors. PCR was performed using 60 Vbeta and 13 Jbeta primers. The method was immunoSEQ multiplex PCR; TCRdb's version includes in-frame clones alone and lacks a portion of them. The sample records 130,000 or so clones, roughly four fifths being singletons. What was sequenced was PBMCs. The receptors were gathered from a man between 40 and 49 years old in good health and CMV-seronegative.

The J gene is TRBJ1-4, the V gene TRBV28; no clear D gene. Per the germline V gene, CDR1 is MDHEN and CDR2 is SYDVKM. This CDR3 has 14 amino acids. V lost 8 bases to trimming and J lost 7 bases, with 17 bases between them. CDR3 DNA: TGTGCCAGCCTCTCGGGAGGGCGGGGTGAAAAACTGTTTTTT. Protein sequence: CASLSGGRGEKLFF.

The CDR3 here is CASSQSTQENTEAFF. CDR3 in DNA: TGCGCCAGCAGCCAATCTACACAGGAGAACACTGAAGCTTTCTTT. The chain employs TRBV4-3 and TRBJ1-1; possibly TRBD1 for D (5 bases). The germline CDR1 and CDR2 sequences are LGHNA and YSLEER. Trimming removed 2 bases from V and 1 base from J, with 11 bases in between. The CDR3 has 15 amino acids.

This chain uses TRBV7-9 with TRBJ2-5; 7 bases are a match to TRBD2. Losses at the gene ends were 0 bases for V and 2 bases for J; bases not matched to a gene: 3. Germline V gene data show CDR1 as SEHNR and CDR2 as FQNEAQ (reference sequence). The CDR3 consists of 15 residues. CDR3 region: CASSLAGGTQETQYF. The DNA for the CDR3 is TGTGCCAGCAGCTTAGCGGGGGGGACGCAAGAGACCCAGTACTTC.

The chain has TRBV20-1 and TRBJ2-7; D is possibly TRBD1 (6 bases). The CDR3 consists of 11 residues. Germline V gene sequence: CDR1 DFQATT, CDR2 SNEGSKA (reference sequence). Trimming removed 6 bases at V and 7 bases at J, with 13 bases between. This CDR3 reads CSAPQGREQYF. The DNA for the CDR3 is TGCAGTGCCCCCCAGGGGCGGGAGCAGTACTTC.

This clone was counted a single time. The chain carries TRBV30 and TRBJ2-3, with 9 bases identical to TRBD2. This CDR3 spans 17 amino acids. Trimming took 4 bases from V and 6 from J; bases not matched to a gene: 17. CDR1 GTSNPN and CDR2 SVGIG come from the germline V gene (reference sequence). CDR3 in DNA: TGTGCCTGGATCCCCTTGGGGCGCGGGGGGGCCCTCGATACGCAGTATTTT. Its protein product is CAWIPLGRGGALDTQYF.

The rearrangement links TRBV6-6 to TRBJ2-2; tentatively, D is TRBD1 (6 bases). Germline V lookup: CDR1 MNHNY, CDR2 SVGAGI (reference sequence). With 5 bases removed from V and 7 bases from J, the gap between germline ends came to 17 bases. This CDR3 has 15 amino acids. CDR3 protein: CASSRSRGSSGELFF. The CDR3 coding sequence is TGTGCCAGCAGTAGGTCGAGGGGGAGCAGCGGGGAGCTGTTTTTT.

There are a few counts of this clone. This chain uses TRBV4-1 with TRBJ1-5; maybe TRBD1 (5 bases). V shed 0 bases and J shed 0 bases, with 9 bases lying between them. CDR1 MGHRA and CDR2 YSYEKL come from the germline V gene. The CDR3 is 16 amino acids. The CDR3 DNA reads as TGCGCCAGCAGCCAAGAGCAGGGACTTAGCAATCAGCCCCAGCATTTT. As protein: CASSQEQGLSNQPQHF.

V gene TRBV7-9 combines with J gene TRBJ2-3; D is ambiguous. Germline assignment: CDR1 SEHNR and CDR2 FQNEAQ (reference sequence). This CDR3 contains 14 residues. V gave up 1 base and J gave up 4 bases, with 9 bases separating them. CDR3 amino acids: CASSLGSSSDTQYF. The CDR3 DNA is TGTGCCAGCAGCTTAGGGAGTAGTTCAGATACGCAGTATTTT.

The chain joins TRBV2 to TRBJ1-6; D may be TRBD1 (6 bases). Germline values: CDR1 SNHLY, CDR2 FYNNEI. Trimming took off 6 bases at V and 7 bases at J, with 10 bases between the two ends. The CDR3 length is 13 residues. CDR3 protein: CASSWTENSPLHF. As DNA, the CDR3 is TGTGCCAGCAGCTGGACAGAAAATTCACCCCTCCACTTT.

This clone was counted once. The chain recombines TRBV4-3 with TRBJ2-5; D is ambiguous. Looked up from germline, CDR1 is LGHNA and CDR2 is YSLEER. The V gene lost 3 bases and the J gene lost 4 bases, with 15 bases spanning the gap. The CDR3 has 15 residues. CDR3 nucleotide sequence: TGCGCCAGCAGCCATCTCGCCTATAGTGGAGAGACCCAGTACTTC. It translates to CASSHLAYSGETQYF.

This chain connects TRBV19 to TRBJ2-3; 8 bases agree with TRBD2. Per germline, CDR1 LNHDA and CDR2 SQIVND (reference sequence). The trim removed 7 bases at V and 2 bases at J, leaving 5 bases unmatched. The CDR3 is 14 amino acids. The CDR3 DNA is TGTGCCAGTATGAACGGGGGGGCCACAGATACGCAGTATTTT. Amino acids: CASMNGGATDTQYF.

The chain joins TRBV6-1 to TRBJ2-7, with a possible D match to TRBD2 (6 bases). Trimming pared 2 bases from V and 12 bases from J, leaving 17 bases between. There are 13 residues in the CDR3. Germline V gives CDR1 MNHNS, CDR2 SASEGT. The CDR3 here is CASSESFRTGAYF. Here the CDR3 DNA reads TGTGCCAGCAGTGAATCTTTCAGGACGGGAGCGTACTTC.

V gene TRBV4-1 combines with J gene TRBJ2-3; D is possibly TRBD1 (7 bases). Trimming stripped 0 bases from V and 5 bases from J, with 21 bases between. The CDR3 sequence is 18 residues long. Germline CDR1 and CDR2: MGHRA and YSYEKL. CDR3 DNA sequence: TGCGCCAGCAGCCAAGATGGCCCGGTGGAGGGGGCAAAAGATACGCAGTATTTT. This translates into CASSQDGPVEGAKDTQYF.

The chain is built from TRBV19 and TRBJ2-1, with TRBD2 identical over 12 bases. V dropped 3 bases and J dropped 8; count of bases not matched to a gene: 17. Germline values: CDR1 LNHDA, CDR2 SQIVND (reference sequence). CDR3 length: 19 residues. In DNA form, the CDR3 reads TGTGCCAGTAGTATCCCAAAGGCTAGCGGGAGGGCCATTAGACATGAGCAGTTCTTC. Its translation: CASSIPKASGRAIRHEQFF.

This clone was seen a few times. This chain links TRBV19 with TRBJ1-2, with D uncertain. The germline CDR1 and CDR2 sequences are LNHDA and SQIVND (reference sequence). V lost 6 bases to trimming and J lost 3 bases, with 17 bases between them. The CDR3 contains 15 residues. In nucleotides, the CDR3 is TGTGCCAGTAGGACGGGGATTTCTTTTTACTATGGCTACACCTTC. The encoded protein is CASRTGISFYYGYTF. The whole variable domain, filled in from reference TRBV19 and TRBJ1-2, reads DGGITQSPKYLFRKEGQNVTLSCEQNLNHDAMYWYRQDPGQGLRLIYYSQIVNDFQKGDIAEGYSVSREKKESFPLTVTSAQKNPTAFYLCASRTGISFYYGYTFGSGTRLTVV.

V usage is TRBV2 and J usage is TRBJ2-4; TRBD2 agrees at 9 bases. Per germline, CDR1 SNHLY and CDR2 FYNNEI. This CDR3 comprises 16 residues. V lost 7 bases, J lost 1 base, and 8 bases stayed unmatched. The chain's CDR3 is CASTGMRGGAKNIQYF. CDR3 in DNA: TGTGCCAGCACGGGAATGCGGGGGGGGGCCAAAAACATTCAGTACTTC.

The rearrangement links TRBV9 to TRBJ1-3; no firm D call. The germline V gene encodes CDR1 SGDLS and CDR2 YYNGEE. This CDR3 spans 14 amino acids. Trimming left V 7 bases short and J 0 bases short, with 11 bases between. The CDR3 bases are TGTGCCAGCGCTACAGACCGCTCTGGAAACACCATATATTTT. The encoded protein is CASATDRSGNTIYF.

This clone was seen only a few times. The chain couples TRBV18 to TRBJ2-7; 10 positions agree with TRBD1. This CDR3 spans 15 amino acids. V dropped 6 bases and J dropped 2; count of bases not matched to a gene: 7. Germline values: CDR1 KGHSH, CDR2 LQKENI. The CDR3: CASSPRQGATYEQYF. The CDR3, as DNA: TGTGCCAGCTCCCCTCGACAGGGGGCTACCTACGAGCAGTACTTC. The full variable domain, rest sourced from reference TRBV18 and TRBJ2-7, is NAGVMQNPRHLVRRRGQEARLRCSPMKGHSHVYWYRQLPEEGLKFMVYLQKENIIDESGMPKERFSAEFPKEGPSILRIQQVVRGDSAAYFCASSPRQGATYEQYFGPGTRLTVT.

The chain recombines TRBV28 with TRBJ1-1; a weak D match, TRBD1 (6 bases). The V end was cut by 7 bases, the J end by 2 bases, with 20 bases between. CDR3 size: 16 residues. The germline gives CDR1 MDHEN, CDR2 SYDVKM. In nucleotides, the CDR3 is TGTGCCAGCAAACTACAGGGTTGGGGGAGTAACACTGAAGCTTTCTTT. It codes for CASKLQGWGSNTEAFF. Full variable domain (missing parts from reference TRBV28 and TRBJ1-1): DVKVTQSSRYLVKRTGEKVFLECVQDMDHENMFWYRQDPGLGLRLIYFSYDVKMKEKGDIPEGYSVSREKKERFSLILESASTNQTSMYLCASKLQGWGSNTEAFFGQGTRLTVV.

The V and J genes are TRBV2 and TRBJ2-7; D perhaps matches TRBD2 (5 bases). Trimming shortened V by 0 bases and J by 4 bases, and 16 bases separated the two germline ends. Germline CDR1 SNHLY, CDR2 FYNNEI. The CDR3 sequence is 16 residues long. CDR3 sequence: CASSEAAVRGIYEQYF. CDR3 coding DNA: TGTGCCAGCAGTGAAGCGGCTGTCAGAGGGATATACGAGCAGTACTTC.

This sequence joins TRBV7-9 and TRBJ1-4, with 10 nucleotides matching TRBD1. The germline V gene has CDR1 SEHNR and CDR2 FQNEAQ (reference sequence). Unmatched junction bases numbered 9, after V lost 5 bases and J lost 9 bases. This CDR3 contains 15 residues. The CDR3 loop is CASSPTGGAEKKLFF. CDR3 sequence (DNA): TGTGCCAGCAGCCCGACAGGGGGCGCGGAGAAAAAACTGTTTTTT.

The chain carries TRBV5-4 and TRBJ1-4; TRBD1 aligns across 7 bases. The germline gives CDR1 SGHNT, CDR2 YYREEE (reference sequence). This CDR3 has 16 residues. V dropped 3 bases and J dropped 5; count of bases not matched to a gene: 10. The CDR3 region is CASSSWGDSPNEKLFF. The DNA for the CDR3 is TGTGCCAGCAGCTCGTGGGGGGACAGCCCGAATGAAAAACTGTTTTTT.

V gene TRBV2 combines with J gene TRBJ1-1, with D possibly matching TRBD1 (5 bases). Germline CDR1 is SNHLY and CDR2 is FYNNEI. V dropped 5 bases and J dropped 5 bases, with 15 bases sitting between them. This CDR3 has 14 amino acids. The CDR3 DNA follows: TGTGCCAGCAGTCAATACCAGGGTTTTACTGAAGCTTTCTTT. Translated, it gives CASSQYQGFTEAFF.

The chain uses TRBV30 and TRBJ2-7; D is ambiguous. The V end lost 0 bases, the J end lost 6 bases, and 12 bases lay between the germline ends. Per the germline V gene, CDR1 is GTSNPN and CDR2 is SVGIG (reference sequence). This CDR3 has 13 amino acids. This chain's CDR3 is CAWSVSSRGEQYF. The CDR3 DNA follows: TGTGCCTGGAGTGTTAGTTCCCGAGGCGAGCAGTACTTC.

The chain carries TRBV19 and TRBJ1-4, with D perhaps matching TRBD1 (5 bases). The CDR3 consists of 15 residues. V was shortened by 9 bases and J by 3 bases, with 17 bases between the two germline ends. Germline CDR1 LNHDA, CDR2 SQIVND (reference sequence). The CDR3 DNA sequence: TGTGCCAGCCACTCCCGGGGGGTTGCTAATGAAAAACTGTTTTTT. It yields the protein CASHSRGVANEKLFF.

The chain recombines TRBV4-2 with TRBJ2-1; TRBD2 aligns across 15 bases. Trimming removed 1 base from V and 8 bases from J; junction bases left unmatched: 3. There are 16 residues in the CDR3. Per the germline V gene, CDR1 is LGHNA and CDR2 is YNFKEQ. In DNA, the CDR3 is TGTGCCAGCAGCCAAGGGACTAGCGGGAGGGCCCATGAGCAGTTCTTC. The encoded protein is CASSQGTSGRAHEQFF.

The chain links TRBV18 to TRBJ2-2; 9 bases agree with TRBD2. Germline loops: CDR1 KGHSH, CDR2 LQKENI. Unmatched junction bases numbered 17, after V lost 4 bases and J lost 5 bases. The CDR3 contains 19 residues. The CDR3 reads CASSHQGSGGPARTGELFF. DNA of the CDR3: TGTGCCAGCTCACACCAGGGTAGCGGGGGTCCAGCGCGGACCGGGGAGCTGTTTTTT.

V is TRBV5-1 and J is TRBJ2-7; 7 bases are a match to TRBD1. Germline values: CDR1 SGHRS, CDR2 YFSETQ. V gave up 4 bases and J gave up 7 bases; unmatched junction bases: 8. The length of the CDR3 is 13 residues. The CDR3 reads CASSPGQPSEQYF. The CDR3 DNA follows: TGCGCCAGCAGCCCGGGACAGCCGAGTGAGCAGTACTTC.

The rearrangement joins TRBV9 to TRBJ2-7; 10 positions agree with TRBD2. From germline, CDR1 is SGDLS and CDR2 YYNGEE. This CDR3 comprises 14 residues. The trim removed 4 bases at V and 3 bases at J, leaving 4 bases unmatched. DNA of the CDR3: TGTGCCAGCAGCCATAGCGGGGGGAACTACGAGCAGTACTTC. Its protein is CASSHSGGNYEQYF.